The next 26 T cell receptor beta chains were all read from a single sample in a study of CD8 T cells in Susac syndrome. RNA in amounts of about 0.5 to 1 ug was reverse transcribed with random hexamers. MiXCR, run by TCRdb on the immunoSEQ multiplex PCR reads, gives a single entry per CDR3 protein. Here the sample spans around 140,000 distinct CDR3 sequences, around 86% being singletons. The specimen sequenced was CD8+ T cells from PBMCs. The receptors were gathered from a human donor with multiple sclerosis.

This clonotype has only one observation. V and J are TRBV6-2 or TRBV6-3 and TRBJ2-3; 10 positions agree with TRBD1. V lost 6 bases and J lost 6; bases outside the gene matches: 12. The CDR3 loop spans 16 amino acids. CDR1 is MNHEY, CDR2 SVGEGT, per germline. DNA of the CDR3: TGTGCCAGCAGCGATCGGGACAGGGGTATTTTCGATACGCAGTATTTT. It encodes CASSDRDRGIFDTQYF.

Remarks on this clonotype: A read error may produce the germline difference seen at one junction end. The gene calls are TRBV6-2 or TRBV6-3 and TRBJ2-1; 14 nucleotides align to TRBD2. Germline CDR1 MNHEY, CDR2 SVGEGT. The CDR3 is 16 amino acids. The CDR3 loop is CASSFMTSGRVDDQFF. The CDR3 DNA sequence: TGTGCCAGCAGCTTCATGACTAGCGGGAGGGTAGATGACCAGTTCTTC.

The chain recombines TRBV4-1 with TRBJ1-2; TRBD1 matches at 7 bases. CDR1 and CDR2 from the germline V gene are MGHRA and YSYEKL. The trim removed 3 bases at V and 3 bases at J, leaving 7 bases unmatched. This CDR3 has 15 amino acids. CDR3 nucleotides: TGCGCCAGCAGCCAGACCGACAGGGTAGACTATGGCTACACCTTC. Protein product: CASSQTDRVDYGYTF.

This clonotype was seen a single time. The genes are TRBV3-1 and TRBJ2-1; weak D call: TRBD2 (5 bases). The CDR3 contains 16 residues. Germline CDR1 is LGHDT and CDR2 is YNNKEL (reference sequence). V gave up 3 bases and J gave up 9 bases, with 21 bases separating them. CDR3 DNA: TGTGCCAGCAGCCAGAGCCCCCCCCGATATGCGGGTGAGCAGTTCTTC. Encoded protein: CASSQSPPRYAGEQFF.

In regard to this clonotype: One end of the junction is discordant with germline, which a read error may explain. The V and J genes are TRBV30 and TRBJ2-1; 8 bases line up with TRBD2. There are 12 residues in the CDR3. CDR1 is GTSNPN, CDR2 SVGIG, per germline (reference sequence). The CDR3 sequence is CTWSVIAGGRFF. CDR3 coding DNA: TGTACCTGGAGTGTAATCGCGGGGGGACGGTTCTTC.

This clonotype has only one observation. The V and J genes are TRBV5-8 and TRBJ2-7; 7 bases fit TRBD2. Germline lookup yields CDR1 SGHTS and CDR2 YDEGEE. After removal of 2 bases from V and 1 base from J, the junction contained 15 bases not matched to a gene. CDR3 length: 18 amino acids. CDR3 loop: CASSLYFRGGPGSYEQYV. The CDR3 DNA sequence: TGTGCCAGCAGCTTATATTTCCGGGGAGGGCCTGGGTCCTACGAGCAGTACGTC.

This chain joins TRBV7-9 and TRBJ1-2; D is perhaps TRBD1 (6 bases). This CDR3 contains 14 residues. Germline V CDR1 and CDR2: SEHNR, FQNEAQ (reference sequence). V was pared by 4 bases and J by 3 bases, with 12 bases between. The CDR3 sequence is CASSSEGGDYGYTF. The DNA of the CDR3 is TGTGCCAGCAGCTCGGAGGGGGGAGACTATGGCTACACCTTC.

This clonotype was seen a single time. V and J are TRBV27 and TRBJ1-2; the D is unclear. The length of the CDR3 is 15 residues. The germline V and J ends were trimmed by 5 bases and 3 bases, with 16 bases remaining between them. In germline, CDR1 is MNHEY, CDR2 SMNVEV (reference sequence). In DNA form, the CDR3 reads TGTGCCAGCAGTCCGTGGACCCCTCGAGACTATGGCTACACCTTC. Translated: CASSPWTPRDYGYTF.

This clonotype was recorded once. The rearrangement links TRBV4-1 to TRBJ1-2; the D gene is possibly TRBD1 (5 bases). Trimming removed 0 bases from V and 0 bases from J, with 11 bases in between. The germline V gene encodes CDR1 MGHRA and CDR2 YSYEKL. The CDR3 totals 16 residues. DNA of the CDR3: TGCGCCAGCAGCCAAGATCGGGGGTTAGCTAACTATGGCTACACCTTC. It encodes CASSQDRGLANYGYTF.

This clonotype was recorded a few times. The rearrangement uses TRBV12-3 or TRBV12-4 and TRBJ1-1, with TRBD1 matching over 10 bases. The V segment lost 5 bases and the J segment 4 bases; nucleotides outside the gene matches: 4. The CDR3 runs to 14 residues. The CDR3 DNA reads as TGTGCCAGCAGTCTGGGACAGGGGTTCACTGAAGCTTTCTTT. It yields the protein CASSLGQGFTEAFF.

The chain is built from TRBV5-1 and TRBJ1-1; D might be TRBD1 (5 bases). This CDR3 spans 15 amino acids. V lost 0 bases and J 0 bases, leaving 9 bases between the germline ends. From germline, CDR1 is SGHRS and CDR2 YFSETQ. CDR3 bases: TGCGCCAGCAGCTTGGATACGGGGCTGAACACTGAAGCTTTCTTT. This codes for CASSLDTGLNTEAFF. Using reference TRBV5-1 and TRBJ1-1 for the parts outside the CDR3, the full variable domain is KAGVTQTPRYLIKTRGQQVTLSCSPISGHRSVSWYQQTPGQGLQFLFEYFSETQRNKGNFPGRFSGRQFSNSRSEMNVSTLELGDSALYLCASSLDTGLNTEAFFGQGTRLTVV.

The gene calls are TRBV16 and TRBJ1-2; 7 bases align to TRBD1. CDR3 length: 14 amino acids. Germline values: CDR1 KGHSY, CDR2 FQNENV. J lost 5 bases, V lost 2 bases, and 5 bases had no gene match. The CDR3 spells CASSQPGTVYGYTF. CDR3 DNA sequence: TGTGCCAGCAGCCAACCCGGGACAGTGTATGGCTACACCTTC.

The chain has TRBV4-1 and TRBJ2-7; D is unresolved. CDR1 is MGHRA, CDR2 YSYEKL, per germline. The CDR3 runs to 15 residues. The V end lost 1 base, the J end lost 4 bases, and 14 bases lay between the germline ends. The CDR3 is CASSQGANATYEQYV. The CDR3 bases are TGCGCCAGCAGCCAAGGGGCCAACGCTACGTACGAGCAGTACGTC.

This rearrangement joins TRBV19 to TRBJ1-5, with 8 bases matching TRBD1. V lost 2 bases, J lost 1 base, and 4 bases stayed unmatched. This CDR3 region has 16 residues. Germline CDR1 LNHDA, CDR2 SQIVND (reference sequence). CDR3 sequence (DNA): TGTGCCAGTAGTATATGGGGACAGGCAAGCAATCAGCCCCAGCATTTT. Protein: CASSIWGQASNQPQHF.

The rearrangement uses TRBV24-1 and TRBJ2-5; TRBD2 might be the D (6 bases). The V gene lost 7 bases and the J gene lost 11 bases, with 19 bases spanning the gap. This CDR3 has 13 residues. Germline CDR1 and CDR2: KGHDR and SFDVKD. The CDR3 DNA follows: TGTGCCACCAGGGAGGGAGCCGGGGCAGCACAGTACTTC. Translation gives CATREGAGAAQYF.

The chain is built from TRBV25-1 and TRBJ1-1; no clear D gene. Trimming shortened V by 6 bases and J by 5 bases, and 16 bases separated the two germline ends. The CDR3 length is 14 residues. Germline V gene data show CDR1 as MGHDK and CDR2 as SYGVNS. CDR3 protein: CASSVSGMGTEAFF. In nucleotides, the CDR3 is TGTGCCAGCAGCGTTTCGGGGATGGGAACTGAAGCTTTCTTT. The full variable domain, with the rest looked up from reference TRBV25-1 and TRBJ1-1, is EADIYQTPRYLVIGTGKKITLECSQTMGHDKMYWYQQDPGMELHLIHYSYGVNSTEKGDLSSESTVSRIRTEHFPLTLESARPSHTSQYLCASSVSGMGTEAFFGQGTRLTVV.

This rearrangement joins TRBV9 to TRBJ2-7; 11 bases map to TRBD2. Germline V gene lookup returns CDR1 SGDLS and CDR2 YYNGEE. The CDR3 covers 15 residues. V trimming: 0 bases; J trimming: 4 bases; junction bases outside the gene matches: 3. The CDR3 region is CASSVGASGGYEQYF. The CDR3, as DNA: TGTGCCAGCAGCGTAGGGGCTAGCGGGGGGTACGAGCAGTACTTC.

This sequence joins TRBV27 and TRBJ1-2, with TRBD1 identical over 12 bases. J was trimmed by 8 bases and V by 1 base; bases with no gene match: 5. Germline V gene sequence: CDR1 MNHEY, CDR2 SMNVEV (reference sequence). The CDR3 extends over 15 amino acids. The CDR3 is CASSLLGQGAGGYTF. In DNA form, the CDR3 reads TGTGCCAGCAGTTTATTGGGACAGGGGGCGGGGGGCTACACCTTC.

This chain connects TRBV27 to TRBJ1-2; 7 nucleotides match TRBD1. The CDR3 spans 24 residues. Trimming removed 3 bases from V and 6 bases from J; junction bases left unmatched: 37. Germline CDR1 reads MNHEY; CDR2 reads SMNVEV (reference sequence). The DNA for the CDR3 is TGTGCCAGCAGTTTCCGGGAACGGTACGCCCCGCTAACAAGACAGGGAGGAGAATTGAATGGCTACACCTTC. Translation: CASSFRERYAPLTRQGGELNGYTF.

Details on this clonotype: An end of the junction does not agree with germline; a read error may underlie this. The J gene is TRBJ1-1, the V gene TRBV9, with a weak D call TRBD1 (5 bases). Germline V gene sequence: CDR1 SGDLS, CDR2 YYNGEE. There are 12 residues in the CDR3. CDR3 amino acids: CASSAGDPGVVF. CDR3 coding DNA: TGTGCCAGCAGCGCGGGGGACCCCGGGGTGGTCTTT.

The chain recombines TRBV12-3 or TRBV12-4 with TRBJ2-2, with unresolved D. The V end was cut by 7 bases, the J end by 0 bases, with 21 bases between. The CDR3 covers 18 residues. CDR3 nucleotide sequence: TGTGCCAGCATTCAGGTTTACAGAGGCGGAACGAACACCGGGGAGCTGTTTTTT. Amino acid sequence: CASIQVYRGGTNTGELFF.

The rearrangement joins TRBV6-1 to TRBJ2-7; 11 bases are a match to TRBD2. J lost 5 bases, V lost 10 bases, and 10 bases had no gene match. Looked up from germline, CDR1 is MNHNS and CDR2 is SASEGT. CDR3 length equals 14 residues. CDR3 residues: CAILTVLAGDEQYF. The DNA for the CDR3 is TGTGCCATACTTACCGTACTAGCGGGGGACGAGCAGTACTTC.

A few counts support this clonotype. The chain recombines TRBV5-4 with TRBJ1-4, with D uncertain. Germline CDR1 and CDR2: SGHNT and YYREEE (reference sequence). This CDR3 comprises 16 residues. Trimming cost V 4 bases and J 5 bases, with 18 bases left between them. The CDR3 DNA reads TGTGCCAGCAGCACGGTACCCCCCCCCAGCAATGAAAAACTGTTTTTT. It specifies CASSTVPPPSNEKLFF. The entire variable domain, with the rest obtained from reference TRBV5-4 and TRBJ1-4, is as follows: ETGVTQSPTHLIKTRGQQVTLRCSSQSGHNTVSWYQQALGQGPQFIFQYYREEENGRGNFPPRFSGLQFPNYSSELNVNALELDDSALYLCASSTVPPPSNEKLFFGSGTQLSVL.

The rearrangement links TRBV14 to TRBJ2-5, with D uncertain. The end of the DNA aligns better with TRBJ2-1, so the J call may be wrong. The CDR3 runs 14 residues. Germline loops: CDR1 SGHDN, CDR2 FVKESK. CDR3: CASSHNENFLTQFF. Written as DNA, the CDR3 is TGTGCCAGCAGCCACAACGAGAACTTCCTAACCCAGTTCTTC.

V gene TRBV12-3 or TRBV12-4 combines with J gene TRBJ2-1; maybe TRBD1 (7 bases). V dropped 6 bases and J dropped 4 bases, with 19 bases sitting between them. This CDR3 has 16 amino acids. The CDR3 DNA follows: TGTGCCAGCAGCTCCGCCGAGGCGGGACAGTACAATGAGCAGTTCTTC. Its translation is CASSSAEAGQYNEQFF.

The chain employs TRBV29-1 and TRBJ1-1; D not certain. Germline-derived CDR1 and CDR2 are SQVTM and ANQGSEA. V was pared by 7 bases and J by 6 bases, with 12 bases between. The CDR3 totals 11 residues. Here the CDR3 DNA reads TGCAGCGCCTTAGATATGGCTGAAGCTTTCTTT. Translation: CSALDMAEAFF.